This T cell receptor beta chain was identified in a study of brain metastases from non-small cell lung cancer. Study outcomes and limitations: Metastases had sparse T cells but largely shared repertoires with primaries. In roughly 60% of brain metastases, T-cell clones were expanded compared with matched primary tumors.

The CDR3 spans 15 residues. Germline V lookup: CDR1 SEHNR, CDR2 FQNEAQ (reference sequence). V lost 1 base to trimming and J lost 4 bases; unmatched junction nucleotides: 1. Some clones are missing from TCRdb's copy, which holds only in-frame ones; the method was immunoSEQ multiplex PCR. The sample carries about 3,900 clones, 86% recorded once. Concerning this clone itself: The antigen is unknown.

Sequenced material: primary lung tumor tissue. The chain is built from TRBV7-9 and TRBJ1-5; TRBD1 matches at 10 bases. The TCR sequence derives from a donor aged 40 or older with non-small cell lung cancer. As DNA, the CDR3 is TGTGCCAGCAGCTTAGAGGGACAGGGGAATCAGCCCCAGCATTTT. Translation gives CASSLEGQGNQPQHF.